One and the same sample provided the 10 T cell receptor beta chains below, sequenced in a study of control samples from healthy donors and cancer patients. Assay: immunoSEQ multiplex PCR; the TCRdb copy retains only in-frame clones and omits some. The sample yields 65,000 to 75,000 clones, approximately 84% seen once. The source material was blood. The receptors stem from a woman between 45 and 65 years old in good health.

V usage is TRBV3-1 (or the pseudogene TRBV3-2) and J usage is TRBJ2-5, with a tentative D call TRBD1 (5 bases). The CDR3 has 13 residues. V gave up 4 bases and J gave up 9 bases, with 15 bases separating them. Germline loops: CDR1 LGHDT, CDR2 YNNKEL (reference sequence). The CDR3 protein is CASSRGGQGAQYF. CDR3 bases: TGTGCCAGCAGCCGCGGCGGCCAAGGGGCCCAGTACTTC.

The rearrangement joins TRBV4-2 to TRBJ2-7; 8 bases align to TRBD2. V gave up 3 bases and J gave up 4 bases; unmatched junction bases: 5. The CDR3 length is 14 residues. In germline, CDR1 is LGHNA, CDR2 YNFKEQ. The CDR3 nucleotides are TGTGCCAGCAGCCAGAATAGCGGGAATTACGAGCAGTACTTC. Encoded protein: CASSQNSGNYEQYF.

The CDR3 sequence is CASSLGRELQPQHF. As DNA, the CDR3 is TGTGCCAGCAGTCTGGGCAGGGAATTGCAGCCCCAGCATTTT. The chain recombines TRBV2 with TRBJ1-5; tentatively, D is TRBD1 (5 bases). The germline V gene encodes CDR1 SNHLY and CDR2 FYNNEI. The length of the CDR3 is 14 residues. V lost 5 bases and J lost 7, with 15 bases in between.

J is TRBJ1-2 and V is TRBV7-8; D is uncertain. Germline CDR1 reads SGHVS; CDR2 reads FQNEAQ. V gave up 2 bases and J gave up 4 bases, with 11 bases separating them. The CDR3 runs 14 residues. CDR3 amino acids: CASSLSIGVYGYTF. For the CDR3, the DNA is TGTGCCAGCAGCTTAAGTATCGGGGTCTATGGCTACACCTTC.

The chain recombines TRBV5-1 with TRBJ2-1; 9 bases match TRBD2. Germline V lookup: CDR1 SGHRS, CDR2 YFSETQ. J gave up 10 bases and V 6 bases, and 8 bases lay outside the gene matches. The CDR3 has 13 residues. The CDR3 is CASNPIAGEEQFF. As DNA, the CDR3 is TGCGCCAGCAACCCAATAGCGGGAGAGGAGCAGTTCTTC.

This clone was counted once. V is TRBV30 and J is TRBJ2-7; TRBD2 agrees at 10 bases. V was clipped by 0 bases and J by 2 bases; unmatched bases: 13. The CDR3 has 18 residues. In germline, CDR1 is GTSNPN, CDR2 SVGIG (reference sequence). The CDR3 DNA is TGTGCCTGGAGTGTACTAATGGAGCGGGAGGGCCGGGCCTACGAGCAGTACTTC. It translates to CAWSVLMEREGRAYEQYF.

CDR3 residues: CASSQGGQGRNGYTF. As DNA, the CDR3 is TGTGCCAGCAGCCAGGGGGGACAGGGGAGGAATGGCTACACCTTC. V gene TRBV3-1 (or the pseudogene TRBV3-2) combines with J gene TRBJ1-2; TRBD1 agrees at 10 bases. CDR1 is LGHDT and CDR2 is YNNKEL in the germline V gene (reference sequence). J lost 6 bases, V lost 3 bases, and 7 bases had no gene match. The length of the CDR3 is 15 residues.

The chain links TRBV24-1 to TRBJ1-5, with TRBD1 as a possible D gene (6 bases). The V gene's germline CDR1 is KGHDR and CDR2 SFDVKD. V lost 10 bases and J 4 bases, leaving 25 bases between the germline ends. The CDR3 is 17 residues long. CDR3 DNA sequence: TGTGCCACACAACTTTTCACAACAGGGTTGGTAAATCAGCCCCAGCATTTT. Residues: CATQLFTTGLVNQPQHF.

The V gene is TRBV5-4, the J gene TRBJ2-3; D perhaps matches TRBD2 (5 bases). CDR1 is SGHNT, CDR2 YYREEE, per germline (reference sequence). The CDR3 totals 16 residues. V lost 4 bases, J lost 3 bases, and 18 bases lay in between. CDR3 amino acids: CASSLGLTKFTDTQYF. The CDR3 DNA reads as TGTGCCAGCAGCCTAGGACTCACGAAATTTACAGATACGCAGTATTTT. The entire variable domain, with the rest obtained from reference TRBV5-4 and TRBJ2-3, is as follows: ETGVTQSPTHLIKTRGQQVTLRCSSQSGHNTVSWYQQALGQGPQFIFQYYREEENGRGNFPPRFSGLQFPNYSSELNVNALELDDSALYLCASSLGLTKFTDTQYFGPGTRLTVL.

This CDR3 is CASSQGRWDNEQFF. Written as DNA, the CDR3 is TGTGCCAGCAGCCAAGGTAGGTGGGACAATGAGCAGTTCTTC. This chain connects TRBV3-1 (or the pseudogene TRBV3-2) to TRBJ2-1; D gene unclear. There are 14 residues in the CDR3. The germline V and J ends were trimmed by 1 base and 5 bases, with 9 bases remaining between them. Per germline, CDR1 LGHDT and CDR2 YNNKEL (reference sequence).